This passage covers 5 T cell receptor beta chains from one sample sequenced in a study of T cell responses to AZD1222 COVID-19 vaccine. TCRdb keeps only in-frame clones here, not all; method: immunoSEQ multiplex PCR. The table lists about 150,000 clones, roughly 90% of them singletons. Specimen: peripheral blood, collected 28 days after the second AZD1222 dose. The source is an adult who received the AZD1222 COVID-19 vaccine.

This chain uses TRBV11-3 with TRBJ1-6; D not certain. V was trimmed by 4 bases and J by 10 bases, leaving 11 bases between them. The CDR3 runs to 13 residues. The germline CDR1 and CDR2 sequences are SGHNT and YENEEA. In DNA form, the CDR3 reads TGTGCCAGCAGCTCGGCCGCGGACTCACCCCTCCACTTT. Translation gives CASSSAADSPLHF.

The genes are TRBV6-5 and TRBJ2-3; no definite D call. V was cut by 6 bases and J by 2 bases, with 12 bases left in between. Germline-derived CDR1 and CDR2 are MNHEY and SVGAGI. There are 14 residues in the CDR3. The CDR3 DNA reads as TGTGCCAGCAGCCGCGACGGAGTCACAGATACGCAGTATTTT. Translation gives CASSRDGVTDTQYF.

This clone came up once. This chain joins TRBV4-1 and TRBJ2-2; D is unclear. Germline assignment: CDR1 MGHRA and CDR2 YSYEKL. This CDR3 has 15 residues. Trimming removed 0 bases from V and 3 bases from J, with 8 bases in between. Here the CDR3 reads CASSQDRRYTGELFF. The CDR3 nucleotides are TGCGCCAGCAGCCAAGACCGGAGATACACCGGGGAGCTGTTTTTT.

DNA of the CDR3: TGTGCCAGCAGTACGACTAGCGGGGGTTGGGAGCTGTTTTTT. Its protein product is CASSTTSGGWELFF. The J gene is TRBJ2-2, the V gene TRBV27, with 12 bases matching TRBD2. Germline CDR1 MNHEY, CDR2 SMNVEV (reference sequence). The CDR3 consists of 14 residues. The V segment lost 5 bases and the J segment 9 bases; nucleotides outside the gene matches: 4.

The DNA for the CDR3 is TGCGCCAGCAGCCCTGGCAGGGCTGTGGACGAGCAGTACTTC. Amino acids: CASSPGRAVDEQYF. This chain joins TRBV5-1 and TRBJ2-7; tentative D call: TRBD1 (5 bases). In germline, CDR1 is SGHRS, CDR2 YFSETQ. The CDR3 has 14 amino acids. Deletions cut 4 bases from V and 5 bases from J, with 16 bases between.